The clone carrying this T cell receptor (beta chain) came up many times. Its antigen is not known. The source of the sample is a study of regulatory T cells in long-lasting Graves disease. Study observations and caveats: With a small sample size, accuracy may have been reduced.

Construction of TCR beta libraries relied on iRepertoire HTBI primers and on Arm-PCR targeting CDR3 regions. TCRdb passed the multiplex PCR reads through MiXCR, listing each CDR3 protein once. This table holds roughly 500,000 distinct CDR3 sequences, 12% found once. CDR1 and CDR2 (germline): SNHLY, FYNNEI. V shed 7 bases and J shed 3 bases, with 10 bases lying between them. The CDR3 has 13 residues. Time point described: newly diagnosed GD, antithyroid drugs for less than 3 months. TCR sequences were obtained from RNA taken from PBMCs. These data were also reused for a study on T cells in Graves' hyperthyroidism and ophthalmopathy. That study reports: Researchers barred patients who had uncontrolled infection, other autoimmune disease, pregnancy or lactation.

This clonotype was sampled from a woman in her twenties or thirties with Graves disease. This chain uses TRBV2 with TRBJ1-5; D is unresolved. The specimen was peripheral blood mononuclear cells (PBMCs), collected at new diagnosis, from a patient treated with antithyroid drugs. CDR3: CASKSRDNQPQHF. In DNA, the CDR3 is TGTGCCAGCAAATCCAGAGACAATCAGCCCCAGCATTTT.